Below are 24 T cell receptor beta chains sequenced from a single sample in a study of CD8+ T cells in alopecia areata. As to treatment: oral pan-JAK inhibitor, 5-10 mg twice daily. It was cDNA, reverse transcribed from extracted RNA, that served as the sequencing template. Sequenced by immunoSEQ multiplex PCR; TCRdb stores in-frame clones only, minus some. The sample has approximately 210,000 clones, 43% seen once. The material sequenced was CD4+ T cells sorted from blood, taken at approximately week 36, from a patient treated with tofacitinib. The receptors originated from a human donor with alopecia areata.

The gene calls are TRBV10-3 and TRBJ1-1; D unclear. The CDR3 covers 14 residues. Trimming took 2 bases from V and 6 from J, leaving 13 bases between them. CDR1 and CDR2 from the germline V gene are ENHRY and SYGVKD. CDR3 sequence (DNA): TGTGCCATCAGTGAGATAGTGGGTGTCGCTGAAGCTTTCTTT. It yields the protein CAISEIVGVAEAFF.

The table lists this clone with a few counts. The chain has TRBV2 and TRBJ2-6; D call uncertain. The CDR3 covers 14 residues. Germline CDR1 and CDR2: SNHLY and FYNNEI. V was clipped by 5 bases and J by 0 bases, with 5 bases between them. In DNA, the CDR3 is TGTGCCAGCAGTTTATACTCTGGGGCCAACGTCCTGACTTTC. It encodes CASSLYSGANVLTF.

This rearrangement joins TRBV7-2 to TRBJ2-1, with TRBD2 matching over 11 bases. Germline V gives CDR1 SGHTA, CDR2 FQGNSA. CDR3 size: 16 residues. The junction had 9 bases not matched to a gene; V was cut back by 5 bases and J by 6 bases. In DNA form, the CDR3 reads TGTGCCAGCAGCCCGAGAGGGCTAGCGGGAGGCAATGAGCAGTTCTTC. Translation gives CASSPRGLAGGNEQFF. The entire variable domain, with the rest obtained from reference TRBV7-2 and TRBJ2-1, is as follows: GAGVSQSPSNKVTEKGKDVELRCDPISGHTALYWYRQSLGQGLEFLIYFQGNSAPDKSGLPSDRFSAERTGGSVSTLTIQRTQQEDSAVYLCASSPRGLAGGNEQFFGPGTRLTVL.

This clone came up a few times. This chain uses TRBV18 with TRBJ2-3; no definite D call. This CDR3 region has 11 residues. Germline values: CDR1 KGHSH, CDR2 LQKENI. The germline V and J ends were trimmed by 5 bases and 4 bases, with 4 bases remaining between them. The CDR3 DNA reads as TGTGCCAGCTCAACGGCAGATACGCAGTATTTT. It specifies CASSTADTQYF.

This chain uses TRBV6-1 with TRBJ1-1; D not resolved. CDR1 and CDR2 (germline): MNHNS, SASEGT. The V end lost 6 bases, the J end lost 4 bases, and 18 bases lay between the germline ends. The CDR3 totals 15 residues. CDR3 sequence: CASREDQTWSTEAFF. The DNA of the CDR3 is TGTGCCAGCAGGGAGGATCAAACGTGGAGCACTGAAGCTTTCTTT.

This clone has a handful of counts. The chain employs TRBV4-2 and TRBJ2-3; D may be TRBD2 (6 bases). CDR1 and CDR2 from the germline V gene are LGHNA and YNFKEQ. V lost 5 bases to trimming and J lost 4 bases, with 16 bases between them. The CDR3 runs 15 residues. CDR3 in DNA: TGTGCCAGCAGCGGGCGGCGGGGCGGACCAGATACGCAGTATTTT. It codes for CASSGRRGGPDTQYF.

J is TRBJ1-2 and V is TRBV7-9; tentative D call: TRBD1 (5 bases). The CDR3 spans 13 residues. Per the germline V gene, CDR1 is SEHNR and CDR2 is FQNEAQ (reference sequence). V was trimmed by 4 bases and J by 4 bases, leaving 10 bases between them. CDR3 sequence (DNA): TGTGCCAGCAGCTCCCCAGGGAGCTATGGCTACACCTTC. It encodes CASSSPGSYGYTF.

This chain uses TRBV6-1 with TRBJ2-5; D is uncertain. Germline values: CDR1 MNHNS, CDR2 SASEGT. This CDR3 has 14 residues. The V end was cut by 1 base, the J end by 2 bases, with 8 bases between. Here the CDR3 DNA reads TGTGCCAGCAGTGAAGGTCTTCTGCAAGAGACCCAGTACTTC. Its protein is CASSEGLLQETQYF.

This sequence joins TRBV9 and TRBJ1-2; D possibly corresponds to TRBD1 (6 bases). CDR1 is SGDLS, CDR2 YYNGEE, per germline. Trimming shortened V by 0 bases and J by 7 bases, and 16 bases separated the two germline ends. This CDR3 region has 15 residues. The CDR3 bases are TGTGCCAGCAGCGTAGGGCCCTCAGGGGTGGTTGGCTACACCTTC. This sequence encodes CASSVGPSGVVGYTF.

V is TRBV7-2 and J is TRBJ2-3; D is perhaps TRBD1 (6 bases). The germline CDR1 and CDR2 sequences are SGHTA and FQGNSA. The CDR3 loop spans 12 amino acids. Trimming took off 5 bases at V and 7 bases at J, with 10 bases between the two ends. This CDR3 is CASSPGTNTQYF. The DNA of the CDR3 is TGTGCCAGCAGCCCGGGGACAAATACGCAGTATTTT.

This clone was detected a few times. The rearrangement joins TRBV11-2 to TRBJ2-6; D tentatively fits TRBD1 or TRBD2 (5 bases each). CDR3 length: 15 amino acids. Trimming removed 3 bases at V and 0 bases at J, with 6 bases between. The germline gives CDR1 SGHAT, CDR2 FQNNGV. The CDR3: CASSLRGSGANVLTF. As DNA, the CDR3 is TGTGCCAGCAGCTTGAGGGGCTCTGGGGCCAACGTCCTGACTTTC.

The V call is TRBV5-1, the J call TRBJ2-5, with 15 positions matching TRBD2. Trimming at V came to 3 bases and at J to 0 bases, leaving 3 bases not matched to a gene. Germline V gene lookup returns CDR1 SGHRS and CDR2 YFSETQ. This CDR3 region has 17 residues. The CDR3 loop reads CASSSGTSGGYQETQYF. CDR3 DNA sequence: TGCGCCAGCAGCTCCGGGACTAGCGGGGGGTACCAAGAGACCCAGTACTTC.

The chain joins TRBV30 to TRBJ1-4; 11 bases match TRBD1. CDR3 length: 15 amino acids. The V and J ends lost 0 bases and 14 bases, in that order; junction bases with no gene match: 11. Germline V gene data show CDR1 as GTSNPN and CDR2 as SVGIG (reference sequence). CDR3 region: CAWSVTGTGGRRLFF. Here the CDR3 DNA reads TGTGCCTGGAGTGTCACCGGGACAGGGGGGAGACGCCTGTTTTTT.

The chain couples TRBV7-2 to TRBJ1-5, with a tentative D call TRBD1 (5 bases). V lost 1 base, J lost 0 bases, and 7 bases lay in between. Germline V gene sequence: CDR1 SGHTA, CDR2 FQGNSA. The CDR3 runs to 15 residues. The CDR3 loop reads CASSLDGGSNQPQHF. For the CDR3, the DNA is TGTGCCAGCAGCTTAGATGGGGGTAGCAATCAGCCCCAGCATTTT.

V is TRBV7-3 and J is TRBJ2-2, with TRBD2 matching 10 bases. Trimming removed 6 bases from V and 4 bases from J; junction bases left unmatched: 5. Germline V gives CDR1 SGHTA, CDR2 FQGTGA. This CDR3 region has 15 residues. The CDR3 region has the DNA TGTGCCAGCAGTATTACTAGCGGGACCACCGGGGAGCTGTTTTTT. It yields the protein CASSITSGTTGELFF.

V is TRBV5-1 and J is TRBJ2-5, with 8 bases fitting TRBD2. Germline CDR1 and CDR2: SGHRS and YFSETQ. V shed 3 bases and J 5 bases; nucleotides not matched to a gene: 12. The CDR3 sequence is 16 residues long. CDR3 amino acids: CASSYASSGMRETQYF. The CDR3 region has the DNA TGCGCCAGCAGCTACGCCAGTAGCGGGATGAGGGAGACCCAGTACTTC.

The chain recombines TRBV7-2 with TRBJ2-5; D is unclear. Per the germline V gene, CDR1 is SGHTA and CDR2 is FQGNSA. This CDR3 has 11 amino acids. The V end lost 3 bases, the J end lost 5 bases, and 4 bases lay between the germline ends. The CDR3 DNA reads as TGTGCCAGCAGCTTCGATGAGACCCAGTACTTC. Translated: CASSFDETQYF.

Ten or more counts support this clone. This chain connects TRBV28 to TRBJ2-7, with D possibly being TRBD1 (5 bases). The CDR3 is 15 amino acids. V dropped 8 bases and J dropped 0 bases, with 17 bases sitting between them. The germline gives CDR1 MDHEN, CDR2 SYDVKM. The CDR3 protein is CASSLTARSSYEQYF. CDR3 bases: TGTGCCAGCTCCTTGACAGCCAGGAGCTCCTACGAGCAGTACTTC.

This clone was detected a few times. This chain joins TRBV4-1 and TRBJ1-5; no definite D call. This CDR3 has 15 residues. Germline assignment: CDR1 MGHRA and CDR2 YSYEKL. V shed 2 bases and J shed 1 base, with 9 bases lying between them. CDR3 protein: CASSQTVVSNQPQHF. The DNA for the CDR3 is TGCGCCAGCAGCCAAACGGTCGTGAGCAATCAGCCCCAGCATTTT.

Many counts were recorded for this clone. The rearrangement uses TRBV29-1 and TRBJ1-1; a weak D match, TRBD1 (5 bases). The CDR3 spans 14 residues. Germline V gene data show CDR1 as SQVTM and CDR2 as ANQGSEA. V lost 3 bases and J 5 bases, leaving 16 bases between the germline ends. CDR3 bases: TGCAGCGTTGATCTGGGCAGGGCTGTGACTGAAGCTTTCTTT. This encodes CSVDLGRAVTEAFF.

This chain connects TRBV27 to TRBJ1-5, with D unclear. This CDR3 comprises 14 residues. CDR1 and CDR2 (germline): MNHEY, SMNVEV (reference sequence). V lost 5 bases, J lost 6 bases, and 14 bases lay in between. The CDR3 spells CASSLTRSGQPQHF. In DNA form, the CDR3 reads TGTGCCAGCAGTCTGACCAGGAGCGGTCAGCCCCAGCATTTT.

V and J are TRBV19 and TRBJ2-7, with D possibly TRBD1 on 5 matching bases. Trimming left V 4 bases short and J 2 bases short, with 15 bases between. Germline CDR1 reads LNHDA; CDR2 reads SQIVND (reference sequence). The CDR3 is 15 residues long. The CDR3 region has the DNA TGTGCCAGTAGTACCCAGGCAGGGCTCCCCTACGAGCAGTACTTC. This gives the protein CASSTQAGLPYEQYF.

The chain couples TRBV29-1 to TRBJ2-3; 9 bases fit TRBD1. V lost 6 bases, J lost 2 bases, and 6 bases stayed unmatched. Germline V CDR1 and CDR2: SQVTM, ANQGSEA. The CDR3 contains 14 residues. In DNA form, the CDR3 reads TGCAGCGTAGGACAGGGGTTTAACACAGATACGCAGTATTTT. Its protein is CSVGQGFNTDTQYF.

This clone has more than one count but fewer than ten. The J gene is TRBJ2-7, the V gene TRBV7-2, with 9 bases that match TRBD2. The CDR3 covers 15 residues. Germline V gives CDR1 SGHTA, CDR2 FQGNSA. With 1 base clipped from V and 0 bases from J, the junction kept 1 base outside the gene matches. CDR3 in DNA: TGTGCCAGCAGCTTAGGACTAGCGGCCTCCTACGAGCAGTACTTC. This sequence encodes CASSLGLAASYEQYF.